Shown below are 32 T cell receptor beta chains from a single sample sequenced in a study of cytomegalovirus exposure and HLA in healthy donors. The study ran its PCR with 60 Vbeta and 13 Jbeta primers. Only in-frame clones appear in the TCRdb table, and some are missing; sequencing was by immunoSEQ multiplex PCR. The sample consists of 90,000 to 130,000 clones, 70% of them appearing once. Sequencing input: PBMCs. Receptors were obtained from a man aged 25 to 40 in good health and CMV-seropositive.

Of note for this clone: The same CDR3 also results from other DNA sequences found in this sample. The V and J genes are TRBV2 and TRBJ2-3; 8 bases line up with TRBD2. The CDR3 extends over 16 amino acids. Germline V gene sequence: CDR1 SNHLY, CDR2 FYNNEI. V shed 2 bases and J 1 base; nucleotides not matched to a gene: 5. The CDR3 DNA sequence: TGTGCCAGCAGTGAACGGGCGGGGGGCCGCACAGATACGCAGTATTTT. Its protein is CASSERAGGRTDTQYF.

The chain is built from TRBV9 and TRBJ2-3, with D tentatively TRBD2 (6 bases). The V end lost 0 bases, the J end lost 2 bases, and 19 bases lay between the germline ends. Germline V CDR1 and CDR2: SGDLS, YYNGEE. This CDR3 comprises 18 residues. This CDR3 reads CASSVVGGAGRITDTQYF. The CDR3 region has the DNA TGTGCCAGCAGCGTAGTTGGAGGGGCGGGCCGGATCACAGATACGCAGTATTTT.

The chain is built from TRBV28 and TRBJ2-1, with 9 bases aligning to TRBD2. CDR1 and CDR2 from the germline V gene are MDHEN and SYDVKM. V shed 2 bases, J shed 6 bases, and the junction held 2 bases outside the gene matches. There are 14 residues in the CDR3. The CDR3 loop is CASSLPLAGNEQFF. The CDR3 DNA reads as TGTGCCAGCAGTTTACCACTAGCGGGCAATGAGCAGTTCTTC.

Details on this clone: Different DNA sequences within this sample yield the same CDR3. The gene calls are TRBV27 and TRBJ2-7; D unclear. Per the germline V gene, CDR1 is MNHEY and CDR2 is SMNVEV (reference sequence). The CDR3 contains 13 residues. Trimming left V 5 bases short and J 3 bases short, with 11 bases between. The DNA for the CDR3 is TGTGCCAGCAGTCGCTATCCAAACTACGAGCAGTACGTC. Its protein product is CASSRYPNYEQYV.

There are a few counts of this clone. The V gene is TRBV10-3, the J gene TRBJ2-7; D may be TRBD1 (6 bases). Germline CDR1 and CDR2: ENHRY and SYGVKD. V was shortened by 8 bases and J by 3 bases, with 17 bases between the two germline ends. The CDR3 contains 14 residues. The CDR3 is CAILDSTFYYEQYV. CDR3 bases: TGTGCCATCCTGGACAGCACCTTTTACTACGAGCAGTACGTC.

The J gene is TRBJ2-5, the V gene TRBV5-5; no reliable D call. The DNA end favors TRBJ2-7, so the J call may be wrong. Germline loops: CDR1 SGHKS, CDR2 YYEKEE (reference sequence). The CDR3 spans 14 residues. CDR3 in DNA: TGTGCCAGCAGCTTGAAACAGTATCCCTACGAGCAGTACTTC. Translation gives CASSLKQYPYEQYF.

This chain connects TRBV2 to TRBJ2-7; 8 positions agree with TRBD1. Trimming removed 6 bases from V and 5 bases from J; junction bases left unmatched: 9. Germline V CDR1 and CDR2: SNHLY, FYNNEI. This CDR3 spans 14 amino acids. The DNA for the CDR3 is TGTGCCAGCAGCAGGGGGCGCAACTTGGACGAGCAGTACTTC. Its protein product is CASSRGRNLDEQYF.

The genes are TRBV21-1 and TRBJ1-3. TRBV21-1 is labeled a pseudogene. The CDR3 spans 12 residues. CDR3: CASSSLRNTIYF. The CDR3 bases are TGTGCCAGCAGCAGTCTACGAAACACCATATATTTT.

This clone was seen a few times. The chain employs TRBV6-5 and TRBJ1-1; TRBD1 matches 7 bases. The germline gives CDR1 MNHEY, CDR2 SVGAGI. V gave up 7 bases and J gave up 4 bases; unmatched junction bases: 6. The length of the CDR3 is 13 residues. CDR3 sequence (DNA): TGTGCCAGCAAAGGGGGCGCGATCACTGAAGCTTTCTTT. Translation gives CASKGGAITEAFF.

This clone showed up just once. V is TRBV19 and J is TRBJ2-2, with D possibly matching TRBD1 (6 bases). Per germline, CDR1 LNHDA and CDR2 SQIVND (reference sequence). The CDR3 consists of 14 residues. Trimming removed 7 bases from V and 6 bases from J, with 15 bases in between. The chain's CDR3 is CASTLRGTAGELFF. Here the CDR3 DNA reads TGTGCCAGTACCCTAAGGGGGACCGCCGGGGAGCTGTTTTTT. The full variable domain, rest sourced from reference TRBV19 and TRBJ2-2, is DGGITQSPKYLFRKEGQNVTLSCEQNLNHDAMYWYRQDPGQGLRLIYYSQIVNDFQKGDIAEGYSVSREKKESFPLTVTSAQKNPTAFYLCASTLRGTAGELFFGEGSRLTVL.

The chain couples TRBV5-1 to TRBJ1-2; 8 nucleotides align to TRBD1. V lost 4 bases to trimming and J lost 4 bases; unmatched junction nucleotides: 9. Germline CDR1 SGHRS, CDR2 YFSETQ. CDR3 length: 15 amino acids. CDR3 nucleotide sequence: TGCGCCAGCAGCACGACTCAGGGGGCAGGCTATGGCTACACCTTC. This translates into CASSTTQGAGYGYTF.

This clone was recorded a few times. The chain joins TRBV7-5 to TRBJ1-2. TRBV7-5 is recorded as a pseudogene. This CDR3 region has 16 residues. This CDR3 reads CARSHWRGLANYGYTF. CDR3 nucleotides: TGTGCCAGAAGCCACTGGCGGGGATTAGCTAACTATGGCTACACCTTC.

V and J are TRBV27 and TRBJ1-2, with 12 bases that match TRBD1. Germline V gene data show CDR1 as MNHEY and CDR2 as SMNVEV (reference sequence). The J segment lost 8 bases and the V segment lost 5 bases, leaving 6 bases of the junction unmatched. The CDR3 totals 14 residues. The CDR3 spells CASSIGTGGDGYTF. The CDR3, as DNA: TGTGCCAGCAGTATTGGGACAGGGGGCGACGGCTACACCTTC.

This clone has just one count. The rearrangement links TRBV2 to TRBJ1-5; 8 nucleotides align to TRBD1. Trimming cost V 6 bases and J 0 bases; bases outside gene matches: 7. Germline CDR1 SNHLY, CDR2 FYNNEI. The CDR3 length is 16 residues. The CDR3 DNA reads TGTGCCAGCAGGGACAGGGAAATGAATAGCAATCAGCCCCAGCATTTT. Residues: CASRDREMNSNQPQHF.

This clone showed up just once. The V and J genes are TRBV19 and TRBJ2-7; D is possibly TRBD1 (6 bases). The germline gives CDR1 LNHDA, CDR2 SQIVND (reference sequence). This CDR3 is built from 16 residues. Trimming shortened V by 1 base and J by 2 bases, and 15 bases separated the two germline ends. Here the CDR3 DNA reads TGTGCCAGTAGTATAGTTGGACAGCGACATACCTACGAGCAGTACTTC. It translates to CASSIVGQRHTYEQYF.

The chain joins TRBV28 to TRBJ2-7; D may be TRBD1 (5 bases). This CDR3 is built from 14 residues. CDR1 and CDR2 from the germline V gene are MDHEN and SYDVKM. Trimming left V 5 bases short and J 4 bases short, with 15 bases between. The CDR3 protein is CASSELGALYEQYV. The CDR3, as DNA: TGTGCCAGCAGTGAGTTAGGGGCGTTATACGAGCAGTACGTC.

The rearrangement links TRBV4-3 to TRBJ2-5, with D perhaps TRBD2 (5 bases). Germline V lookup: CDR1 LGHNA, CDR2 YSLEER. This CDR3 has 14 residues. Trimming removed 0 bases from V and 4 bases from J, with 9 bases in between. The CDR3 loop is CASSQDGRGETQYF. As DNA, the CDR3 is TGCGCCAGCAGCCAAGATGGACGGGGAGAGACCCAGTACTTC.

The rearrangement uses TRBV2 and TRBJ1-6, with a possible D match to TRBD1 (5 bases). V was clipped by 1 base and J by 9 bases, with 16 bases between them. CDR3 length: 16 amino acids. Germline CDR1 and CDR2: SNHLY and FYNNEI. Here the CDR3 reads CASSEESAGKSSPLHF. Written as DNA, the CDR3 is TGTGCCAGCAGTGAAGAGTCCGCAGGGAAAAGTTCACCCCTCCACTTT.

The rearrangement uses TRBV5-1 and TRBJ2-2, with 8 bases identical to TRBD2. The junction had 0 bases not matched to a gene; V was cut back by 2 bases and J by 3 bases. Germline V gene sequence: CDR1 SGHRS, CDR2 YFSETQ. This CDR3 region has 14 residues. The CDR3 nucleotides are TGCGCCAGCAGCTTCGGGGGGGACACCGGGGAGCTGTTTTTT. Translation: CASSFGGDTGELFF.

The genes are TRBV6-5 and TRBJ1-2, with D uncertain. Germline V gene data show CDR1 as MNHEY and CDR2 as SVGAGI. V shed 3 bases and J shed 8 bases, with 10 bases lying between them. This CDR3 has 12 amino acids. CDR3 sequence: CASSYISGGYTF. Written as DNA, the CDR3 is TGTGCCAGCAGTTATATATCGGGGGGCTACACCTTC.

Turning to this clone: The junction does not match germline at one end; this may be a read error. The genes are TRBV9 and TRBJ2-5; tentatively, D is TRBD2 (5 bases). Germline V gene sequence: CDR1 SGDLS, CDR2 YYNGEE. The CDR3 covers 15 residues. Here the CDR3 DNA reads TGTGCCAGCAGCGTAGAGTTGAGTGGTAGCGAGAACCAGTACTTC. Encoded protein: CASSVELSGSENQYF.

The V call is TRBV12-5, the J call TRBJ1-4, with TRBD1 identical over 7 bases. Germline V lookup: CDR1 LGHNT, CDR2 FRNRAP. V lost 3 bases, J lost 7 bases, and 11 bases stayed unmatched. The CDR3 extends over 16 amino acids. In DNA, the CDR3 is TGTGCTAGTGGTTTCCTCACAGGGGCGGACGCTGAAAAACTGTTTTTT. This encodes CASGFLTGADAEKLFF.

In its sample, this clone was seen once. The CDR3 bases are TGTGCCAGCAGTTTAATCGGCAGGGTTAGCAATCAGCCCCAGCATTTT. Translating it yields CASSLIGRVSNQPQHF. The chain joins TRBV28 to TRBJ1-5; possibly TRBD1 for D (5 bases). There are 16 residues in the CDR3. Trimming stripped 2 bases from V and 0 bases from J, with 11 bases between. Germline values: CDR1 MDHEN, CDR2 SYDVKM.

The chain joins TRBV6-5 to TRBJ2-7; D gene unclear. Germline V gives CDR1 MNHEY, CDR2 SVGAGI. Trimming pared 5 bases from V and 4 bases from J, leaving 12 bases between. This CDR3 has 13 residues. In nucleotides, the CDR3 is TGTGCCAGCAGTGAAGCTGTCAAGTACGAGCAGTACTTC. Translating gives CASSEAVKYEQYF.

CDR3 amino acids: CASSRGDRGREQYF. In nucleotides, the CDR3 is TGTGCCAGCAGCAGGGGAGACAGGGGACGTGAGCAGTACTTC. V is TRBV7-9 and J is TRBJ2-7; 8 bases agree with TRBD1. The J segment lost 7 bases and the V segment lost 5 bases, leaving 10 bases of the junction unmatched. This CDR3 contains 14 residues. The V gene's germline CDR1 is SEHNR and CDR2 FQNEAQ (reference sequence).

The chain joins TRBV30 to TRBJ2-5, with D unclear. The CDR3 sequence is 11 residues long. CDR1 is GTSNPN, CDR2 SVGIG, per germline (reference sequence). V was trimmed by 5 bases and J by 5 bases, leaving 9 bases between them. The CDR3 bases are TGTGCCTGGTCCTCCGGGGAGACCCAGTACTTC. Amino acids: CAWSSGETQYF.

This clone came up a few times. Additional DNA sequences in this sample encode the identical CDR3. This chain uses TRBV10-1 with TRBJ2-3; no clear D gene. Trimming left V 4 bases short and J 4 bases short, with 6 bases between. CDR1 and CDR2 from the germline V gene are WNHNN and SYGVQD (reference sequence). The CDR3 is made up of 12 amino acids. CDR3 amino acids: CASSGTADTQYF. CDR3 DNA sequence: TGCGCCAGCAGTGGAACAGCAGATACGCAGTATTTT.

The J gene is TRBJ2-2, the V gene TRBV7-6; 8 bases map to TRBD1. J gave up 1 base and V 1 base, and 2 bases lay outside the gene matches. The CDR3 is 16 amino acids. Germline loops: CDR1 SGHVS, CDR2 FNYEAQ. Written as DNA, the CDR3 is TGTGCCAGCAGCTTAGGGGGGACAGGGAACACCGGGGAGCTGTTTTTT. Its translation: CASSLGGTGNTGELFF.

This clone was seen once. This chain joins TRBV27 and TRBJ2-4; D not resolved. The ends were cut back, 7 bases at V and 0 bases at J, with 13 bases in the middle. The CDR3 sequence is 15 residues long. Germline V lookup: CDR1 MNHEY, CDR2 SMNVEV (reference sequence). As DNA, the CDR3 is TGTGCCAGCAACACGACAACGATAGCCAAAAACATTCAGTACTTC. Protein sequence: CASNTTTIAKNIQYF.

The J gene is TRBJ1-1, the V gene TRBV27; 8 nucleotides match TRBD1. The germline gives CDR1 MNHEY, CDR2 SMNVEV (reference sequence). The V segment lost 6 bases and the J segment 3 bases; nucleotides outside the gene matches: 6. This CDR3 contains 14 residues. The CDR3 sequence is CASSNQGAYTEAFF. The DNA for the CDR3 is TGTGCCAGCAGCAACCAGGGGGCTTACACTGAAGCTTTCTTT.

This clone was detected a few times. The rearrangement links TRBV2 to TRBJ2-7; the match to TRBD1 covers 8 bases. The V gene's germline CDR1 is SNHLY and CDR2 FYNNEI. The J segment lost 4 bases and the V segment lost 11 bases, leaving 13 bases of the junction unmatched. CDR3 length: 14 amino acids. The CDR3 nucleotides read TGTGCCGTCGCAGGTGACAGGGGAAGATACGAGCAGTACTTC. Translated, it gives CAVAGDRGRYEQYF.

The rearrangement joins TRBV27 to TRBJ1-1; tentatively, D is TRBD1 (6 bases). This CDR3 is built from 13 residues. Germline CDR1 MNHEY, CDR2 SMNVEV (reference sequence). The V and J ends lost 6 bases and 6 bases respectively, with 14 bases between them. The CDR3 region is CASRPTGKAEAFF. CDR3 bases: TGTGCCAGCAGGCCTACAGGGAAGGCTGAAGCTTTCTTT.